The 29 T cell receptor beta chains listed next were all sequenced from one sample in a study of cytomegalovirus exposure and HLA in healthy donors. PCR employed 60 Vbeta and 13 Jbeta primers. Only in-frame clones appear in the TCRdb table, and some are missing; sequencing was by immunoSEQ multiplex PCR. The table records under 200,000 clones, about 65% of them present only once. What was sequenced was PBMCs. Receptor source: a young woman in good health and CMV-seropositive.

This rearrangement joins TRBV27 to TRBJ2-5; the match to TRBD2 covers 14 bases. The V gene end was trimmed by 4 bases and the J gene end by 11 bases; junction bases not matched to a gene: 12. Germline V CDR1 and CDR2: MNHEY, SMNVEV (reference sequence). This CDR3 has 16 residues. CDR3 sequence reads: CASSSPGTSGSEEQYF. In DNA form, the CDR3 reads TGTGCCAGCAGTTCCCCCGGGACTAGCGGGAGTGAGGAGCAGTACTTC.

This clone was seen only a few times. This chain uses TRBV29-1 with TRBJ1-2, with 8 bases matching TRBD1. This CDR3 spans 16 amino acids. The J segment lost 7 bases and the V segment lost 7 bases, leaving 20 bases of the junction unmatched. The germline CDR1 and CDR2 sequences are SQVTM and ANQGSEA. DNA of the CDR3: TGCAGCGCAAGGACAGGGCGGGATTTTGCTTTGAGTGGCTACACCTTC. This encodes CSARTGRDFALSGYTF. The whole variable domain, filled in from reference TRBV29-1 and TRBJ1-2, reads SAVISQKPSRDICQRGTSLTIQCQVDSQVTMMFWYRQQPGQSLTLIATANQGSEATYESGFVIDKFPISRPNLTFSTLTVSNMSPEDSSIYLCSARTGRDFALSGYTFGSGTRLTVV.

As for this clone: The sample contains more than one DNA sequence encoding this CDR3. The CDR3 nucleotides read TGTGCCAGCAGTCTCCGCTACGAGCAGTACTTC. Residues: CASSLRYEQYF. J is TRBJ2-7 and V is TRBV28; D remains ambiguous. Trimming cost V 5 bases and J 3 bases, with 5 bases left between them. The CDR3 is 11 amino acids. The germline V gene has CDR1 MDHEN and CDR2 SYDVKM.

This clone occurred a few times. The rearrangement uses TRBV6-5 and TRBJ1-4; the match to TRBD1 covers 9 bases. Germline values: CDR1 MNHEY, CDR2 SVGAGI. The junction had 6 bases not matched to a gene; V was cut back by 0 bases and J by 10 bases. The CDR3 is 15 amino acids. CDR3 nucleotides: TGTGCCAGCAGTTACTCGAACAGGGGGCTGGGAAAACTGTTTTTT. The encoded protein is CASSYSNRGLGKLFF.

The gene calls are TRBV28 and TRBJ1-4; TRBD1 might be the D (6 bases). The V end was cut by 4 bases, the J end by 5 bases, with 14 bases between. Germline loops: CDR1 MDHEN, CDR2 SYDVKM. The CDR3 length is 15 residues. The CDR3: CASSSPGQFNEKLFF. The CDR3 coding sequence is TGTGCCAGCAGTTCTCCGGGACAATTCAATGAAAAACTGTTTTTT.

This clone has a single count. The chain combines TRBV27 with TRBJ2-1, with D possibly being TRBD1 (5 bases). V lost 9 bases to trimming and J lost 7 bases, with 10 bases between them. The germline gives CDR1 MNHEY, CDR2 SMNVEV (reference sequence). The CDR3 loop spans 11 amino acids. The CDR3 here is CASQGVNEQFF. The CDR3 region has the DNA TGTGCCAGTCAGGGTGTAAATGAGCAGTTCTTC.

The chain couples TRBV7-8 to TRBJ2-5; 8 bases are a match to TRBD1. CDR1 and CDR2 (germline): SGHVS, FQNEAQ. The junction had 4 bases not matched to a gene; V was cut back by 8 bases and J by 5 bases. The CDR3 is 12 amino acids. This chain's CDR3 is CASQGAGETQYF. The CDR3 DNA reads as TGTGCCAGCCAGGGGGCAGGGGAGACCCAGTACTTC.

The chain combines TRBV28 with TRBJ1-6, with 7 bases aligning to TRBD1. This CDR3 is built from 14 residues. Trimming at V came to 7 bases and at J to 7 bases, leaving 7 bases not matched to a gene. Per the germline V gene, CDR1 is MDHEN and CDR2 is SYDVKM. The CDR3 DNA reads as TGTGCCAGCAACCCACAGGGGTACAATTCACCCCTCCACTTT. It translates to CASNPQGYNSPLHF.

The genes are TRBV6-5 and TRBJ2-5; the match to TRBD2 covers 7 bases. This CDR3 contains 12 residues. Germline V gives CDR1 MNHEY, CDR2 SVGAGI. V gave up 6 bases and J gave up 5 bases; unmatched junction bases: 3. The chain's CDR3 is CASSSGGETQYF. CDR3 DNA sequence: TGTGCCAGCAGCTCGGGGGGTGAGACCCAGTACTTC.

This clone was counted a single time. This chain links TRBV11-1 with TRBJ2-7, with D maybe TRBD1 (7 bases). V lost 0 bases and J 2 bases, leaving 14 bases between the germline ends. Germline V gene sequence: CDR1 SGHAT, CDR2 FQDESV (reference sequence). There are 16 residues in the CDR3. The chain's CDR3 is CASSLARRGLAYEQYF. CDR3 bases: TGTGCCAGCAGCTTAGCGCGGAGGGGGCTGGCCTACGAGCAGTACTTC.

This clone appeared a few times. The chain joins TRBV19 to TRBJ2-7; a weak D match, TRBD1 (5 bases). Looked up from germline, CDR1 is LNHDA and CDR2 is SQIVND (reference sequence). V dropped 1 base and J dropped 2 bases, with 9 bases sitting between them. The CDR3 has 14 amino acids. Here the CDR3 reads CASSIVGLAYEQYF. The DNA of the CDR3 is TGTGCCAGTAGTATAGTGGGGCTCGCCTACGAGCAGTACTTC.

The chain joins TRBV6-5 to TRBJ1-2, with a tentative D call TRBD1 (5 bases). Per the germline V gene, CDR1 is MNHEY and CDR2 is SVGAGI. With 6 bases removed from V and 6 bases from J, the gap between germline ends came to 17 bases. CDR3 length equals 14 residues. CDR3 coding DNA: TGTGCCAGCAGACGGCCGACCGGGACTAATGGCTACACCTTC. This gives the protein CASRRPTGTNGYTF.

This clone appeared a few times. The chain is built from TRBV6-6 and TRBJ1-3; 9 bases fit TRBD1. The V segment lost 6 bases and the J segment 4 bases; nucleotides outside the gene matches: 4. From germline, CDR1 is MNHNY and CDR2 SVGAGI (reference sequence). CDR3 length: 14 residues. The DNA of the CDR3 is TGTGCCAGCAGACCAGACAGGGGGGGAAACACCATATATTTT. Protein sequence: CASRPDRGGNTIYF.

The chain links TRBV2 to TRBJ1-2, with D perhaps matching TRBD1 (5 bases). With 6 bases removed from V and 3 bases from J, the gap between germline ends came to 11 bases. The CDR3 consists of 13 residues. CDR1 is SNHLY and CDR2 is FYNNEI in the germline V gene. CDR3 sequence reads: CASRGLGDYGYTF. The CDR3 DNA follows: TGTGCCAGCAGGGGACTGGGAGACTATGGCTACACCTTC. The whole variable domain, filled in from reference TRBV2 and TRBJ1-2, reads EPEVTQTPSHQVTQMGQEVILRCVPISNHLYFYWYRQILGQKVEFLVSFYNNEISEKSEIFDDQFSVERPDGSNFTLKIRSTKLEDSAMYFCASRGLGDYGYTFGSGTRLTVV.

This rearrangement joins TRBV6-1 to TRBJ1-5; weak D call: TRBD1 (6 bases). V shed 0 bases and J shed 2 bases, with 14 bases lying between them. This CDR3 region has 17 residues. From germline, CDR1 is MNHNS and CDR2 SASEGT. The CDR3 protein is CASSEARYGGGNQPQHF. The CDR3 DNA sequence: TGTGCCAGCAGTGAAGCGCGGTATGGGGGCGGCAATCAGCCCCAGCATTTT.

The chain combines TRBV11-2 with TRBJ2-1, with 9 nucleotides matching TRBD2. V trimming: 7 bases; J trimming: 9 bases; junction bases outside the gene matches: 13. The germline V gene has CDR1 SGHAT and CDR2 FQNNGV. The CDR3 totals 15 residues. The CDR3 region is CASNSAGGVEAEQFF. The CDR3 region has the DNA TGTGCCAGCAACTCAGCGGGAGGAGTAGAGGCTGAGCAGTTCTTC. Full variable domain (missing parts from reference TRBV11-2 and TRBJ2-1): EAGVAQSPRYKIIEKRQSVAFWCNPISGHATLYWYQQILGQGPKLLIQFQNNGVVDDSQLPKDRFSAERLKGVDSTLKIQPAKLEDSAVYLCASNSAGGVEAEQFFGPGTRLTVL.

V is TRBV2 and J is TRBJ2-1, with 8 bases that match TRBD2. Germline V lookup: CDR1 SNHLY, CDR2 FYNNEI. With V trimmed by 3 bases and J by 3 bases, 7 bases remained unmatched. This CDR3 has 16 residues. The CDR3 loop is CASSDVFGRGYNEQFF. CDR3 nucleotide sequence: TGTGCCAGCAGTGACGTGTTCGGGAGGGGCTACAATGAGCAGTTCTTC.

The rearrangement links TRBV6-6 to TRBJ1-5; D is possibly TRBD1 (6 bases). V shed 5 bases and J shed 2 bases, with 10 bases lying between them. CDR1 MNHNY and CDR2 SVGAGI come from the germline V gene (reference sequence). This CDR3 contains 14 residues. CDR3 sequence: CASSQGYGNQPQHF. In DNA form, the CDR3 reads TGTGCCAGCAGTCAGGGGTATGGCAATCAGCCCCAGCATTTT.

CDR3 protein: CAWRLLAGTYNEQFF. The CDR3 region has the DNA TGTGCCTGGAGATTGCTAGCGGGGACCTACAATGAGCAGTTCTTC. The chain uses TRBV30 and TRBJ2-1; the match to TRBD2 covers 9 bases. This CDR3 has 15 amino acids. Germline CDR1 is GTSNPN and CDR2 is SVGIG (reference sequence). V trimming: 3 bases; J trimming: 2 bases; junction bases outside the gene matches: 5.

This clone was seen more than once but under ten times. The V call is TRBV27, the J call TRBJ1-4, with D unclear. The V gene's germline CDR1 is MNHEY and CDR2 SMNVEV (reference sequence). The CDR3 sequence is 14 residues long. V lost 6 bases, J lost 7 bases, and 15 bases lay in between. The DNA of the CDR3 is TGTGCCAGCAGCCCATCCCGGGATCTTGAAAAACTGTTTTTT. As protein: CASSPSRDLEKLFF.

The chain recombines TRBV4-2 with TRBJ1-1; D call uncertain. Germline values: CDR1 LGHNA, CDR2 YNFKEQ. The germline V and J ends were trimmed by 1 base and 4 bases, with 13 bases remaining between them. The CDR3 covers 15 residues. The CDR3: CASSQGTGIGTEAFF. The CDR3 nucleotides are TGTGCCAGCAGCCAAGGTACGGGGATCGGCACTGAAGCTTTCTTT.

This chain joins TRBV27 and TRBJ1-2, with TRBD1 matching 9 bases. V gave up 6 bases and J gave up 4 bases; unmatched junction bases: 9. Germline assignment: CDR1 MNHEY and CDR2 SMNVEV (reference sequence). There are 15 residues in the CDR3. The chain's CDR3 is CASSRGTGTTYGYTF. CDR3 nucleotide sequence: TGTGCCAGCAGCCGAGGGACAGGGACGACCTATGGCTACACCTTC.

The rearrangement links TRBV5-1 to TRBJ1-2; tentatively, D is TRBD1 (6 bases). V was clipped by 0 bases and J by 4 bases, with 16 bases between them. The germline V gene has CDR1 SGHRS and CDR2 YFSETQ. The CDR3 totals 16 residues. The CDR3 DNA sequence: TGCGCCAGCAGCTTGGGGGCCATAGGGGGTAGCTATGGCTACACCTTC. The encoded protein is CASSLGAIGGSYGYTF. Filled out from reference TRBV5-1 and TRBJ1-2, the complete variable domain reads KAGVTQTPRYLIKTRGQQVTLSCSPISGHRSVSWYQQTPGQGLQFLFEYFSETQRNKGNFPGRFSGRQFSNSRSEMNVSTLELGDSALYLCASSLGAIGGSYGYTFGSGTRLTVV.

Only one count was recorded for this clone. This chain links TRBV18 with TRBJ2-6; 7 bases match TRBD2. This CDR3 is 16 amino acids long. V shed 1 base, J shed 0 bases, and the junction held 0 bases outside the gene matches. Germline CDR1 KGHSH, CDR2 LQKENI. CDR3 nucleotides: TGTGCCAGCTCACCACGGGAGGGCTCTGGGGCCAACGTCCTGACTTTC. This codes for CASSPREGSGANVLTF.

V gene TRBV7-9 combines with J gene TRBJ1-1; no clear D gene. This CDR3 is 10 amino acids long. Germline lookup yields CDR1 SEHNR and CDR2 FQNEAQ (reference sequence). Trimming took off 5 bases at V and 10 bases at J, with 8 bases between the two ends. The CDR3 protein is CASSQNGAFF. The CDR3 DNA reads TGTGCCAGCAGCCAAAACGGAGCTTTCTTT. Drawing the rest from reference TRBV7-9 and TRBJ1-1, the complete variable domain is DTGVSQNPRHKITKRGQNVTFRCDPISEHNRLYWYRQTLGQGPEFLTYFQNEAQLEKSRLLSDRFSAERPKGSFSTLEIQRTEQGDSAMYLCASSQNGAFFGQGTRLTVV.

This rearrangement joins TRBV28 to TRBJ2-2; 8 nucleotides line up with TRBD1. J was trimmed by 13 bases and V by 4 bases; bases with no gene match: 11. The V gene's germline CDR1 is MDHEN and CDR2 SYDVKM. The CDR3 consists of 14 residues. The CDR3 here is CASSYRGDRSGLFF. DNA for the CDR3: TGTGCCAGCAGTTACAGGGGGGACAGGTCGGGGCTGTTTTTT.

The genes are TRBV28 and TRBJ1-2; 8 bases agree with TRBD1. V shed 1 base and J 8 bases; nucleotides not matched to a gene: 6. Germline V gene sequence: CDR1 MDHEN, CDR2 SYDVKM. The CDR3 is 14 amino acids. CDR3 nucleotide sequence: TGTGCCAGCAGTTTATATCTACAGGGGGTCGGCTACACCTTC. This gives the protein CASSLYLQGVGYTF.

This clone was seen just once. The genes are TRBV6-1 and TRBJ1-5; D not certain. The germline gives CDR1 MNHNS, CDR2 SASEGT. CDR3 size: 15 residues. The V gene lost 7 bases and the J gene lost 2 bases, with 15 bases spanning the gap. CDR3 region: CASIRGKGGNQPQHF. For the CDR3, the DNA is TGTGCCAGCATCCGAGGGAAGGGCGGCAATCAGCCCCAGCATTTT.

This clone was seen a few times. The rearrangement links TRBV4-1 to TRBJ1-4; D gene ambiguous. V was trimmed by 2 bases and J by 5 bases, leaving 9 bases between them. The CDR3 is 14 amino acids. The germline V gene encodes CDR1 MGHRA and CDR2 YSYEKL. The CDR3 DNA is TGCGCCAGCAGCCAACAGGCTTCAAATGAAAAACTGTTTTTT. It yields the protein CASSQQASNEKLFF.